A single sample gave rise to the 22 T cell receptor beta chains below, sequenced in a study of human T cells and chemical hapten exposure. Time point given: patch test 1, 2 weeks after DPC sensitization. The treatment: therapeutic diphenylcyclopropenone sensitization with weekly scalp DPC. In TCRdb, the RACE reads were re-called with MiXCR into one record per CDR3 protein. There are roughly 160,000 distinct CDR3 sequences in the sample; roughly 14% occur only once, and less than 2% lies in the top ten. The sequencing here drew on whole blood, taken in connection with sensitization to the hapten diphenylcyclopropenone (DPC). These receptors all stem from a woman under 40 with alopecia areata. Some clones in this sample may be carry-over from other donors' samples.

For this clonotype: One end of the junction fails to match germline, which may point to a read error. The rearrangement links TRBV7-6 to TRBJ2-2; a possible D gene is TRBD1 (5 bases). Germline V gene data show CDR1 as SGHVS and CDR2 as FNYEAQ. The CDR3 has 15 amino acids. The DNA for the CDR3 is TGTGTCAGCAGCTTACTCGGACAGAACACCGGGGAGCTGTTTTTT. Encoded protein: CVSSLLGQNTGELFF.

In its sample, this clonotype was seen a few times. The chain recombines TRBV20-1 with TRBJ2-4; TRBD2 matches 13 bases. J was trimmed by 5 bases and V by 1 base; bases with no gene match: 5. In germline, CDR1 is DFQATT, CDR2 SNEGSKA (reference sequence). The CDR3 totals 16 residues. The CDR3 nucleotides read TGCAGTGCTAGAGGAGGACTAGCGGGAGAAGAAAACATTCAGTACTTC. As protein: CSARGGLAGEENIQYF.

This clonotype was seen only a few times. The V gene is TRBV19, the J gene TRBJ1-5; D possibly corresponds to TRBD1 (5 bases). This CDR3 has 15 amino acids. The ends were cut back, 9 bases at V and 3 bases at J, with 18 bases in the middle. Germline CDR1 reads LNHDA; CDR2 reads SQIVND (reference sequence). CDR3 sequence reads: CASLKDIGANQPQHF. As DNA, the CDR3 is TGTGCCAGCCTAAAGGACATCGGGGCCAATCAGCCCCAGCATTTT.

There are a few counts of this clonotype. The V gene is TRBV29-1, the J gene TRBJ2-7; D unresolved. The germline V and J ends were trimmed by 5 bases and 0 bases, with 11 bases remaining between them. CDR1 is SQVTM, CDR2 ANQGSEA, per germline. The CDR3 runs to 13 residues. This chain's CDR3 is CSVMDGLSYEQYF. As DNA, the CDR3 is TGCAGCGTTATGGACGGCCTCTCCTACGAGCAGTACTTC.

The genes are TRBV7-2 and TRBJ2-1; 14 bases match TRBD2. The CDR3 spans 16 residues. Germline CDR1 is SGHTA and CDR2 is FQGNSA. Unmatched junction bases numbered 6, after V lost 1 base and J lost 10 bases. The chain's CDR3 is CASSLEGTSGRWEQFF. The CDR3 DNA reads TGTGCCAGCAGCTTAGAGGGGACTAGCGGGAGATGGGAGCAGTTCTTC.

This clonotype showed up just a few times. The chain joins TRBV7-2 to TRBJ1-1, with D hard to call. Trimming removed 4 bases from V and 0 bases from J, with 6 bases in between. Germline assignment: CDR1 SGHTA and CDR2 FQGNSA. The CDR3 extends over 13 amino acids. The CDR3, as DNA: TGTGCCAGCAGCTCCGCATTGAACACTGAAGCTTTCTTT. Amino acids: CASSSALNTEAFF.

The chain joins TRBV12-3 or TRBV12-4 to TRBJ1-1; 10 positions match TRBD1. V lost 4 bases, J lost 7 bases, and 6 bases stayed unmatched. The length of the CDR3 is 14 residues. The CDR3 DNA is TGTGCCAGCAGTTGGGGACAGGGGAGTGATGAAGCTTTCTTT. Translating gives CASSWGQGSDEAFF.

This clonotype was found a few times. V usage is TRBV9 and J usage is TRBJ2-1, with 11 positions matching TRBD2. With 1 base clipped from V and 7 bases from J, the junction kept 4 bases outside the gene matches. Per germline, CDR1 SGDLS and CDR2 YYNGEE. This CDR3 is 15 amino acids long. Here the CDR3 DNA reads TGTGCCAGCAGCGTAACTAGCGGGAGAGGTAATGAGCAGTTCTTC. Protein sequence: CASSVTSGRGNEQFF.

This clonotype turned up a few times. The chain recombines TRBV7-2 with TRBJ1-2, with no clear D. Germline loops: CDR1 SGHTA, CDR2 FQGNSA. Trimming left V 1 base short and J 0 bases short, with 15 bases between. The CDR3 runs to 17 residues. This CDR3 reads CASSLVRASLANYGYTF. The DNA for the CDR3 is TGTGCCAGCAGCTTAGTCCGGGCTAGTTTAGCTAACTATGGCTACACCTTC. Full variable domain (missing parts from reference TRBV7-2 and TRBJ1-2): GAGVSQSPSNKVTEKGKDVELRCDPISGHTALYWYRQSLGQGLEFLIYFQGNSAPDKSGLPSDRFSAERTGGSVSTLTIQRTQQEDSAVYLCASSLVRASLANYGYTFGSGTRLTVV.

In its sample, this clonotype was seen many times. The chain employs TRBV5-6 and TRBJ2-3; 10 bases agree with TRBD2. From germline, CDR1 is SGHDT and CDR2 YYEEEE. Trimming took 3 bases from V and 3 from J; bases not matched to a gene: 4. There are 15 residues in the CDR3. CDR3 region: CASSSTSGDTDTQYF. Here the CDR3 DNA reads TGTGCCAGCAGCTCTACTAGCGGGGATACAGATACGCAGTATTTT. Together with reference TRBV5-6 and TRBJ2-3, the CDR3 gives the full variable domain: DAGVTQSPTHLIKTRGQQVTLRCSPKSGHDTVSWYQQALGQGPQFIFQYYEEEERQRGNFPDRFSGHQFPNYSSELNVNALLLGDSALYLCASSSTSGDTDTQYFGPGTRLTVL.

There are a few counts of this clonotype. J is TRBJ2-5 and V is TRBV10-2; D is possibly TRBD2 (5 bases). CDR3 length equals 12 residues. The V gene lost 0 bases and the J gene lost 7 bases, with 6 bases spanning the gap. The germline gives CDR1 WSHSY, CDR2 SAAADI. The CDR3 sequence is CASSESAGTQYF. DNA for the CDR3: TGCGCCAGCAGTGAGTCCGCGGGGACCCAGTACTTC.

This clonotype has only a few counts. The gene calls are TRBV28 and TRBJ1-2; D not resolved. V lost 2 bases and J lost 4, with 8 bases in between. The CDR3 has 13 amino acids. Germline V gives CDR1 MDHEN, CDR2 SYDVKM. CDR3 sequence: CASSLRQIYGYTF. DNA of the CDR3: TGTGCCAGCAGTTTACGTCAGATCTATGGCTACACCTTC.

The chain has TRBV28 and TRBJ2-7, with 8 positions matching TRBD1. This CDR3 is 15 amino acids long. V shed 4 bases, J shed 2 bases, and the junction held 7 bases outside the gene matches. CDR1 is MDHEN and CDR2 is SYDVKM in the germline V gene. CDR3 nucleotides: TGTGCCAGCAGTTCCGGACAGGGTTTCACCTACGAGCAGTACTTC. Translated: CASSSGQGFTYEQYF.

The rearrangement joins TRBV14 to TRBJ2-2; the D gene is possibly TRBD2 (6 bases). Per germline, CDR1 SGHDN and CDR2 FVKESK. The CDR3 has 16 residues. V gave up 4 bases and J gave up 3 bases, with 15 bases separating them. CDR3 residues: CASSPLRLVDTGELFF. In DNA form, the CDR3 reads TGTGCCAGCAGCCCACTCCGACTAGTAGACACCGGGGAGCTGTTTTTT.

This clonotype came up many times. The gene calls are TRBV6-5 and TRBJ1-4; 7 bases map to TRBD1. CDR1 and CDR2 (germline): MNHEY, SVGAGI. The V and J ends lost 5 bases and 10 bases, in that order; junction bases with no gene match: 10. The CDR3 is made up of 14 amino acids. The CDR3 region is CASSPGQIQAKLFF. The DNA for the CDR3 is TGTGCCAGCAGTCCGGGACAGATCCAAGCAAAACTGTTTTTT.

Only a few counts were recorded for this clonotype. V and J are TRBV5-1 and TRBJ1-1; 7 nucleotides line up with TRBD1. Per the germline V gene, CDR1 is SGHRS and CDR2 is YFSETQ. This CDR3 contains 15 residues. V trimming: 5 bases; J trimming: 4 bases; junction bases outside the gene matches: 11. This chain's CDR3 is CASSLEGQRGTEAFF. The CDR3 region has the DNA TGCGCCAGCAGTTTAGAGGGACAGCGAGGCACTGAAGCTTTCTTT.

This rearrangement joins TRBV20-1 to TRBJ2-3; D might be TRBD1 or TRBD2, each matching 5 bases. V lost 2 bases and J 0 bases, leaving 9 bases between the germline ends. Germline assignment: CDR1 DFQATT and CDR2 SNEGSKA (reference sequence). The CDR3 is 14 residues long. The CDR3, as DNA: TGCAGTGCTAGATACAGGACTAGCACAGATACGCAGTATTTT. It codes for CSARYRTSTDTQYF.

The chain joins TRBV12-3 or TRBV12-4 to TRBJ1-5; D not resolved. This CDR3 has 14 residues. Trimming took 3 bases from V and 6 from J, leaving 12 bases between them. The CDR3 spells CASSFRPAGQPQHF. DNA for the CDR3: TGTGCCAGCAGTTTCAGGCCAGCAGGTCAGCCCCAGCATTTT.

This clonotype was recorded a few times. This rearrangement joins TRBV3-1 to TRBJ2-7, with 11 nucleotides matching TRBD2. This CDR3 is 15 amino acids long. CDR1 and CDR2 (germline): LGHDT, YNNKEL (reference sequence). V shed 0 bases, J shed 5 bases, and the junction held 3 bases outside the gene matches. The CDR3 sequence: CASSQELAGVDEQYF. In DNA, the CDR3 is TGTGCCAGCAGCCAAGAACTAGCGGGGGTCGACGAGCAGTACTTC.

This clonotype came up many times. The chain has TRBV2 and TRBJ2-1; D may be TRBD1 (6 bases). V was trimmed by 4 bases and J by 4 bases, leaving 11 bases between them. The CDR3 is 14 amino acids. CDR1 is SNHLY, CDR2 FYNNEI, per germline. The CDR3 protein is CASSARQAYNEQFF. In nucleotides, the CDR3 is TGTGCCAGCAGTGCTAGACAGGCTTACAATGAGCAGTTCTTC.

The rearrangement links TRBV7-8 to TRBJ1-2; D is ambiguous. This CDR3 has 15 amino acids. Trimming shortened V by 0 bases and J by 4 bases, and 12 bases separated the two germline ends. The V gene's germline CDR1 is SGHVS and CDR2 FQNEAQ. The CDR3, as DNA: TGTGCCAGCAGCTTAGCACCCAGTGAATCCTATGGCTACACCTTC. Protein: CASSLAPSESYGYTF.

There are many counts of this clonotype. The V gene is TRBV29-1, the J gene TRBJ2-7; 8 bases map to TRBD1. CDR1 is SQVTM, CDR2 ANQGSEA, per germline. Unmatched junction bases numbered 3, after V lost 5 bases and J lost 6 bases. This CDR3 is built from 11 residues. CDR3: CSVRTGPEQYF. CDR3 sequence (DNA): TGCAGCGTTAGGACAGGGCCCGAGCAGTACTTC.